This TCR beta chain was found in a study of early T cells in non-severe SARS-CoV-2 infection. Study information: Investigators sequenced bulk RNA drawn from unsorted whole blood, and chains remained unpaired.

The TCR library protocol attached unique molecular identifiers to the individual cDNA molecules. TCRdb re-analysed the 5' RACE reads in MiXCR, keeping a single row per CDR3 protein. The sample contains approximately 97,000 distinct CDR3 sequences, about 11% of which appear only once. This clonotype was seen a handful of times. Material: whole blood, obtained at baseline. The sequence was obtained from an adult who was a healthcare worker with PCR-confirmed SARS-CoV-2 infection or an uninfected control (not recorded which).

The CDR3 DNA is TGCAGCGTTTGCCACCCCCAGAACAGGGGGTCTTGCGAGCAGTACTTC. Its protein is CSVCHPQNRGSCEQYF. V and J are TRBV29-1 and TRBJ2-7; 8 bases agree with TRBD1. This CDR3 has 16 residues. V lost 5 bases to trimming and J lost 6 bases; unmatched junction nucleotides: 18. Germline lookup yields CDR1 SQVTM and CDR2 ANQGSEA.